This T cell receptor (beta chain) was retrieved from a study of blood T cell repertoires in COVID-19. The wider study: Specimens from acute and convalescent COVID-19 originated in the United States, Italy and Spain. Nucleic acid was either cDNA or gDNA, and it came from T cells, B-cell-depleted T cells, or PBMCs.

This clone was recorded once. Authors' data handling: It was from reference gene primer amplification that nucleated cell counts were estimated. The protocol was immunoSEQ multiplex PCR, while the TCRdb copy is restricted to in-frame clones and leaves out a portion. That table is the source of V, J and clone size, and D and trimming were worked out from the DNA. The data show about 170,000 clones, around 86% seen once. The CDR3 sequence is 14 residues long. V dropped 2 bases and J dropped 0 bases, with 10 bases sitting between them. Germline CDR1 reads SQVTM; CDR2 reads ANQGSEA. Sequencing was done on a sample of peripheral blood. The rearrangement uses TRBV29-1 and TRBJ1-1; D ambiguous. This receptor was taken from a woman aged 80 or over in a cohort sampled during active or convalescent COVID-19. The CDR3 DNA is TGCAGCGTTGAAAGGTTGGCGGTGAACACTGAAGCTTTCTTT. Residues: CSVERLAVNTEAFF.